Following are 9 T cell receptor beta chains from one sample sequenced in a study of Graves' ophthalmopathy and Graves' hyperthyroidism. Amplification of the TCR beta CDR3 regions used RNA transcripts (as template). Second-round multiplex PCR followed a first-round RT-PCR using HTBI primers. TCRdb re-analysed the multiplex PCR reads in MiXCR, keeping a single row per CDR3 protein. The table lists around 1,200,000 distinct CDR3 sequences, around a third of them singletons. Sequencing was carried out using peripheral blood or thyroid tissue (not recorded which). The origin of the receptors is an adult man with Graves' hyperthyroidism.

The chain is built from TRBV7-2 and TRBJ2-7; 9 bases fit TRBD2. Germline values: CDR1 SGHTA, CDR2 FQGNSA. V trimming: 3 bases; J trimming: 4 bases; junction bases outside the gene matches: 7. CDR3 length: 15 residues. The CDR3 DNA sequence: TGTGCCAGCAGCTTCCTAGCGGGACTTTTTTACGAGCAGTACTTC. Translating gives CASSFLAGLFYEQYF.

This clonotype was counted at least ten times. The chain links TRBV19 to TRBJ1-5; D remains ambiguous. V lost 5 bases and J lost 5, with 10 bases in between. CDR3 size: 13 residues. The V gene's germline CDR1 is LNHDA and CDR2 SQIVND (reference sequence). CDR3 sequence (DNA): TGTGCCAGTAGTGTATACAGCGATCAGCCCCAGCATTTT. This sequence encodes CASSVYSDQPQHF.

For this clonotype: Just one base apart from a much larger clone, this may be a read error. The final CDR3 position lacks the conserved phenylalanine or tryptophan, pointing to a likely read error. CDR3 nucleotides: TGTGCCAGCAGCGTTGTTGGGGTCTACGAGCAGTACCTC. Protein product: CASSVVGVYEQYL. The J gene is TRBJ2-7, the V gene TRBV7-9, with unresolved D. Between the trimmed V and J ends, which lost 5 bases and 3 bases, there was a span of 11 bases. The CDR3 totals 13 residues. The germline V gene encodes CDR1 SEHNR and CDR2 FQNEAQ (reference sequence).

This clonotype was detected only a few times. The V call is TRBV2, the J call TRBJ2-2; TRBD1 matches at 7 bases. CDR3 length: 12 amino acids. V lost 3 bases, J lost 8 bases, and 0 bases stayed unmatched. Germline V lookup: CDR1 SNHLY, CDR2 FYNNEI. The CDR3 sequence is CASSDRGGELFF. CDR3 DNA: TGTGCCAGCAGTGACAGGGGGGGGGAGCTGTTTTTT.

The CDR3 here is CASSLDAQPQHF. The CDR3 coding sequence is TGTGCCAGCAGTTTAGACGCCCAGCCCCAGCATTTT. The rearrangement links TRBV25-1 to TRBJ1-5; D unresolved. The germline V gene has CDR1 MGHDK and CDR2 SYGVNS. This CDR3 contains 12 residues. Trimming pared 5 bases from V and 7 bases from J, leaving 9 bases between.

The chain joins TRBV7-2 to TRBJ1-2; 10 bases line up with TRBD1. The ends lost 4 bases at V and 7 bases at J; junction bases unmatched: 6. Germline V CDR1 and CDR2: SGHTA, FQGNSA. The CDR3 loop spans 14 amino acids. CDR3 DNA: TGTGCCAGCAGCTCACCGGGGACAGGGGTTGGCTACACCTTC. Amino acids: CASSSPGTGVGYTF.

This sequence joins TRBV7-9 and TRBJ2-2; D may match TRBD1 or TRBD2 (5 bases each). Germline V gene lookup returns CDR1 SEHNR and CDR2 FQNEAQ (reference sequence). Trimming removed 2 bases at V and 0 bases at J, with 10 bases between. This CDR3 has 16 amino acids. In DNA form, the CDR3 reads TGTGCCAGCAGCTTATCTTGGGGGACGAACACCGGGGAGCTGTTTTTT. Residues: CASSLSWGTNTGELFF.

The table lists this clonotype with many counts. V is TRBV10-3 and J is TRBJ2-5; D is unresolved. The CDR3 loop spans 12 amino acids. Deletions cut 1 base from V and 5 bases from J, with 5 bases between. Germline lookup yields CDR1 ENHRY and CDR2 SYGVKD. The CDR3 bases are TGTGCCATCAGTGAGTTAAGGGAGACCCAGTACTTC. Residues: CAISELRETQYF.

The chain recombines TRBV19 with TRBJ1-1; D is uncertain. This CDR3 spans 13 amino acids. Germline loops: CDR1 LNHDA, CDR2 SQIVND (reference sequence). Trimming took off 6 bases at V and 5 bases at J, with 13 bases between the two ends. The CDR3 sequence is CASRPTRGTEAFF. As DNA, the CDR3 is TGTGCCAGTAGACCCACGAGAGGTACTGAAGCTTTCTTT. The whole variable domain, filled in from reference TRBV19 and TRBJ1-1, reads DGGITQSPKYLFRKEGQNVTLSCEQNLNHDAMYWYRQDPGQGLRLIYYSQIVNDFQKGDIAEGYSVSREKKESFPLTVTSAQKNPTAFYLCASRPTRGTEAFFGQGTRLTVV.